These 16 T cell receptor beta chains were all obtained from the same sample, sequenced in a study of spatial heterogeneity in lung cancer. The study, taken as a whole, reports: Expanded intratumoral alpha and beta TCR counts tracked tumor mutation counts.

These TCRs' antigens remain unknown. Time point noted: sample taken at primary tumor resection. TCRdb analysed the 5' RACE reads with MiXCR anew, one entry per CDR3 protein. The table lists roughly 3,300 distinct CDR3 sequences, about 5.5% of them singletons, with approximately 33% in the top ten. The sequenced sample was lung tumor tissue, obtained at surgery. These receptors were collected from a female donor with early-stage non-small cell lung cancer.

By share of the sample, this clonotype is medium-sized. The chain is built from TRBV7-2 and TRBJ2-4; D is unclear. Germline CDR1 and CDR2: SGHTA and FQGNSA. Trimming cost V 1 base and J 4 bases, with 11 bases left between them. The length of the CDR3 is 15 residues. The CDR3 DNA follows: TGTGCCAGCAGCTTAGAAGGTTCCCAGAAAAACATTCAGTACTTC. It codes for CASSLEGSQKNIQYF.

This clonotype was observed many times. CDR3 nucleotides: TGTGCCAGCAGTCCAGGGAATTCACCCCTCCACTTT. Translating it yields CASSPGNSPLHF. The J gene is TRBJ1-6, the V gene TRBV6-6; a weak D match, TRBD1 (5 bases). Germline CDR1 and CDR2: MNHNY and SVGAGI (reference sequence). This CDR3 has 12 amino acids. V was trimmed by 5 bases and J by 7 bases, leaving 6 bases between them.

This chain uses TRBV20-1 with TRBJ2-2; no clear D. Trimming shortened V by 7 bases and J by 0 bases, and 9 bases separated the two germline ends. In germline, CDR1 is DFQATT, CDR2 SNEGSKA (reference sequence). The CDR3 is made up of 13 amino acids. The CDR3 spells CSVRYANTGELFF. The CDR3 bases are TGCAGTGTCCGGTACGCGAACACCGGGGAGCTGTTTTTT.

This clonotype is classed as medium-sized. This sequence joins TRBV28 and TRBJ1-4; D unresolved. The V end lost 3 bases, the J end lost 0 bases, and 8 bases lay between the germline ends. Germline V CDR1 and CDR2: MDHEN, SYDVKM. The CDR3 consists of 15 residues. CDR3 amino acids: CASSFSAPTNEKLFF. Written as DNA, the CDR3 is TGTGCCAGCAGTTTTTCGGCGCCAACTAATGAAAAACTGTTTTTT. Full variable domain (missing parts from reference TRBV28 and TRBJ1-4): DVKVTQSSRYLVKRTGEKVFLECVQDMDHENMFWYRQDPGLGLRLIYFSYDVKMKEKGDIPEGYSVSREKKERFSLILESASTNQTSMYLCASSFSAPTNEKLFFGSGTQLSVL.

This clonotype qualifies as medium-sized (0.01 to 0.1%). The chain combines TRBV29-1 with TRBJ1-1; D might be TRBD1 (5 bases). Trimming took off 6 bases at V and 10 bases at J, with 15 bases between the two ends. The germline CDR1 and CDR2 sequences are SQVTM and ANQGSEA. The CDR3 sequence is 11 residues long. The CDR3 DNA sequence: TGCAGCGTCGACCAGGGCCAGGGAGCTTTCTTT. This gives the protein CSVDQGQGAFF. Variable domain in full (rest from reference TRBV29-1 and TRBJ1-1): SAVISQKPSRDICQRGTSLTIQCQVDSQVTMMFWYRQQPGQSLTLIATANQGSEATYESGFVIDKFPISRPNLTFSTLTVSNMSPEDSSIYLCSVDQGQGAFFGQGTRLTVV.

This clonotype was recorded many times. The chain couples TRBV5-1 to TRBJ1-5; D may be TRBD1 (6 bases). V dropped 4 bases and J dropped 4 bases, with 12 bases sitting between them. Germline V lookup: CDR1 SGHRS, CDR2 YFSETQ. This CDR3 has 14 residues. The DNA of the CDR3 is TGCGCCAGCAGCCAGGGGACGGATAATCAGCCCCAGCATTTT. Amino acid sequence: CASSQGTDNQPQHF.

The V gene is TRBV12-5, the J gene TRBJ2-2, with D tentatively TRBD1 (5 bases). CDR1 and CDR2 from the germline V gene are LGHNT and FRNRAP. The CDR3 spans 15 residues. Trimming cost V 1 base and J 0 bases, with 6 bases left between them. The CDR3 is CASGLGTSNTGELFF. In DNA, the CDR3 is TGTGCTAGTGGTTTGGGGACATCGAACACCGGGGAGCTGTTTTTT.

By its share, this clonotype is medium-sized. V usage is TRBV7-2 and J usage is TRBJ2-7; unclear D gene. This CDR3 region has 15 residues. Trimming pared 1 base from V and 2 bases from J, leaving 12 bases between. Looked up from germline, CDR1 is SGHTA and CDR2 is FQGNSA. The CDR3 loop reads CASSLDPQTAYEQYF. The CDR3 nucleotides are TGTGCCAGCAGCTTAGACCCGCAGACTGCCTACGAGCAGTACTTC.

This clonotype was recorded a few times. J is TRBJ1-2 and V is TRBV12-3 or TRBV12-4; D is unresolved. The CDR3 is 14 amino acids. The V end lost 5 bases, the J end lost 2 bases, and 12 bases lay between the germline ends. The CDR3: CASSRSTDNYGYTF. In DNA, the CDR3 is TGTGCCAGCAGTCGGTCGACGGACAACTATGGCTACACCTTC.

The chain has TRBV27 and TRBJ1-6; no clear D. V lost 4 bases to trimming and J lost 9 bases, with 13 bases between them. This CDR3 contains 14 residues. CDR1 is MNHEY, CDR2 SMNVEV, per germline (reference sequence). The DNA for the CDR3 is TGTGCCAGCAGTTGGACCAGAGGACCTTCACCCCTCCACTTT. Its translation is CASSWTRGPSPLHF.

Concerning this clonotype itself: A much larger clone differs by one base, so this may be a read error. This CDR3 is missing its conserved last phenylalanine or tryptophan, likely due to a read error. The chain couples TRBV11-2 to TRBJ2-1; weak D call: TRBD1 (5 bases). This CDR3 is built from 11 residues. V lost 8 bases to trimming and J lost 8 bases, with 10 bases between them. The germline gives CDR1 SGHAT, CDR2 FQNNGV. The CDR3 coding sequence is TGTGCCAGCCCAAAGGGGTATGAGCAGTTCCTC. This translates into CASPKGYEQFL.

This clonotype is termed medium-sized. The V gene is TRBV5-1, the J gene TRBJ2-6; TRBD2 is a possible D gene (6 bases). V lost 4 bases, J lost 0 bases, and 14 bases lay in between. The CDR3 runs 17 residues. CDR1 is SGHRS and CDR2 is YFSETQ in the germline V gene. Here the CDR3 DNA reads TGCGCCAGCAGCGTGGGGGTAGCGGTCTCTGGGGCCAACGTCCTGACTTTC. Protein product: CASSVGVAVSGANVLTF.

This clonotype is deemed medium-sized. This chain links TRBV20-1 with TRBJ2-1, with no clear D. CDR1 and CDR2 from the germline V gene are DFQATT and SNEGSKA (reference sequence). This CDR3 region has 16 residues. V was pared by 5 bases and J by 0 bases, with 17 bases between. The CDR3 is CSAPDDARFSYNEQFF. The CDR3 bases are TGCAGTGCTCCCGACGATGCCCGCTTCTCCTACAATGAGCAGTTCTTC.

This clonotype was recorded at least ten times. V usage is TRBV5-1 and J usage is TRBJ2-5; 10 positions agree with TRBD2. Trimming took 0 bases from V and 1 from J; bases not matched to a gene: 6. Germline assignment: CDR1 SGHRS and CDR2 YFSETQ. This CDR3 is 17 amino acids long. Here the CDR3 DNA reads TGCGCCAGCAGCTTGGGGCCTAGCGGGGGTACCCAAGAGACCCAGTACTTC. Residues: CASSLGPSGGTQETQYF.

CDR3 nucleotides: TGCGCCAGCAGTGAGGAGGGGAATTCACCCCTCCACTTT. Protein: CASSEEGNSPLHF. V gene TRBV10-1 combines with J gene TRBJ1-6; perhaps TRBD1 as D (5 bases). CDR3 length: 13 amino acids. CDR1 and CDR2 (germline): WNHNN, SYGVQD (reference sequence). The ends were cut back, 2 bases at V and 7 bases at J, with 6 bases in the middle.

This clonotype is termed medium-sized. The chain joins TRBV10-3 to TRBJ1-1; 10 bases match TRBD1. The CDR3 consists of 12 residues. The V gene's germline CDR1 is ENHRY and CDR2 SYGVKD. J was trimmed by 5 bases and V by 6 bases; bases with no gene match: 0. CDR3 sequence reads: CAIRDRGTEAFF. For the CDR3, the DNA is TGTGCCATCAGGGACAGGGGGACTGAAGCTTTCTTT.